The text below deals with one T cell receptor (beta chain). Its antigen is unknown. The data stem from a study of cytomegalovirus exposure and HLA in healthy donors. Germline CDR1 is SEHNR and CDR2 is FQNEAQ (reference sequence). The germline V and J ends were trimmed by 3 bases and 4 bases, with 13 bases remaining between them. The CDR3 has 15 amino acids. General observations from the study: Further analysis was carried out later, and it showed several of the most significant clusters appearing linked to common viral pathogens.

Both 60 Vbeta primers and 13 Jbeta primers went into the PCR. Generated by immunoSEQ multiplex PCR, the TCRdb table keeps only in-frame clones and is missing some. Counted here are more than 90,000 clones, 65% to 85% occurring once; the ten biggest clones make up under 4%. The rearrangement uses TRBV7-9 and TRBJ2-1; perhaps TRBD2 as D (6 bases). Sequencing was carried out using PBMCs. The receptor was derived from a man aged 50 to 60 in good health and CMV-seronegative. DNA of the CDR3: TGTGCCAGCAGCTTGACTGGGGGACTGTACAATGAGCAGTTCTTC. Protein sequence: CASSLTGGLYNEQFF.